This TCR beta chain was identified in a study of T cell responses to AZD1222 COVID-19 vaccine. Germline loops: CDR1 SGDLS, CDR2 YYNGEE. There are 14 residues in the CDR3. V was trimmed by 3 bases and J by 0 bases, leaving 7 bases between them. Sequenced by immunoSEQ multiplex PCR; TCRdb stores in-frame clones only, minus some. The sample shows about 120,000 clones, about 87% of them seen only once. For this clone: At the DNA level, this CDR3 is encoded by other sequences in the same sample as well.

This rearrangement joins TRBV9 to TRBJ2-4, with D possibly called TRBD1 or TRBD2 (6 bases each). This TCR was recovered from an adult in good health. Sequenced material: peripheral blood, taken on day 0 of AZD1222 vaccination. The CDR3 protein is CASSEGGAKNIQYF. The DNA for the CDR3 is TGTGCCAGCAGCGAGGGGGGAGCCAAAAACATTCAGTACTTC.